This is a list of T cell receptor beta chains from one sample in a study of vaccination and CD4 T cells after COVID-19. No antigen has been identified for these receptors. Each CDR3 protein is one row after TCRdb ran MiXCR on the PCR reads. The sample yields about 5,700 distinct CDR3 sequences, 34% seen once. Sequencing was done on a sample of CD4+ T cells from blood, cultured in vitro. The source is a human donor in good health. Both conserved end residues are trimmed from each CDR3.

TRBV2	ASRTLRTAKTEAF
TRBV7-9	ASSLVLDTIY
TRBV2	ATTGAYNEQF
TRBV14	ASSQAVGRAF
TRBV5-6	ASSILSGELF
TRBV19	ASSIADTQY
TRBV19	ASSIPPMNTEAF
TRBV12-3/TRBV12-4	ASSYKTNTEAF
TRBV9	ASSVMDRGDTEAF
TRBV12-5	ASGGGLDTQY
TRBV12-3/TRBV12-4	ASSLEGLWGYT
TRBV5-5	ASSLLWHPQETQY
TRBV12-3/TRBV12-4	ASSQGVSNYGYT
TRBV12-3/TRBV12-4	ASSRQENTEAF
TRBV5-1	ASSLPGTNYGYT
TRBV30	AWSVQVGGTSGANVLT
TRBV25-1	ASSEQGSGANVLT
TRBV27	ASSLQFGDSVTSTDTQY
TRBV7-8	ASSLGVSFNTGELF
TRBV11-2	ASSLLGLTGELF
TRBV6-1	ASKIDIGQGNSPLH
TRBV6-1	ASTQYEGAYEQY
TRBV7-2	ASSLALAGVGDTQY
TRBV20-1	SAKGYGTDTQY
TRBV15	ATSKTGIRQPQH
TRBV6-4	ASSEEKGGTDTQY
TRBV7-9	ASSLEGLGGYT
TRBV7-8	ASSGRGNSNQPQH
TRBV6-1	ASSELAGGRDTQY
TRBV5-4	ASSLGTEKQY
TRBV6-2/TRBV6-3	ASGKTGENSPLH
TRBV6-4	ASSEVGTGELF
TRBV20-1	SASLSGATDTQY
TRBV27	ASGGFRLGANTGELF
TRBV19	ASSIFRTIAYNEQF
TRBV20-1	SASLGGSPNEQF
TRBV7-9	ASSLAKGSSYGYT
TRBV20-1	SARAPGGETDTQY
TRBV20-1	SARGRLLARETQY
TRBV10-1	AIPTVPNSPLH
TRBV11-2	ASGAQGNTEAF
TRBV9	ASSDPGVNTEAF
TRBV20-1	SARKLRDRLSTDTQY
TRBV2	ASLGTGSFYEQY
TRBV7-6	ASSLAGQGGNTEAF
TRBV11-2	ASSQGVAGGPGQETQY
TRBV5-8	ASSLIGITEAF
TRBV5-1	ASSLGEHEQF
TRBV18	ASSPDTSPVEAF
TRBV7-9	AWSGGAGDTQY
TRBV6-5	ASSYSTGNEKLF
TRBV10-3	AIRRAGGGRGDGYT
TRBV27	ASSSKSGMGF
TRBV27	ASSLTGIYGYT
TRBV20-1	SARGDRNQPQH
TRBV30	AWSRQAIPSGEQY
TRBV7-9	ASSPRSANEQY
TRBV19	ASSPLLSGANVLT
TRBV5-1	ASSSGTQTLHEQY
TRBV20-1	SARVEEKLF